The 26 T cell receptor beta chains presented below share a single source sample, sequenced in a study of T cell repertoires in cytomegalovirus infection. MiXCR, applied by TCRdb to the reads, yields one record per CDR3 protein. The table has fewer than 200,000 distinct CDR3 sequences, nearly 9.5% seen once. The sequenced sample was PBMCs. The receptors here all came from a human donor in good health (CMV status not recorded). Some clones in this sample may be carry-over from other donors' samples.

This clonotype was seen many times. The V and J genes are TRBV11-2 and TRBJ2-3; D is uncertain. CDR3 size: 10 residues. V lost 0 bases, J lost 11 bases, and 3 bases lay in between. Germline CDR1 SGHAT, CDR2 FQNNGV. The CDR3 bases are TGTGCCAGCAGCTTAGATGTGCAGTATTTT. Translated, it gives CASSLDVQYF.

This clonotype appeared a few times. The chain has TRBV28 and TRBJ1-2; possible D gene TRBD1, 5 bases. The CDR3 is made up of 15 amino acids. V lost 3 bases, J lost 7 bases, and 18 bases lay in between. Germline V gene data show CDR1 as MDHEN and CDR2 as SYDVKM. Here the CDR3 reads CASSFRDRLMGGYTF. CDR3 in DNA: TGTGCCAGCAGTTTCCGGGACCGGTTGATGGGTGGCTACACCTTC.

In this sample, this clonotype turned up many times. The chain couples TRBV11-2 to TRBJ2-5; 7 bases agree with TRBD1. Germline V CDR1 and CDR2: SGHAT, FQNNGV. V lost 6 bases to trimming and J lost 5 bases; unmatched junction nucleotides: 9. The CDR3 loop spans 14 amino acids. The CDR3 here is CASSRQGLGETQYF. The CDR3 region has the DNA TGTGCCAGCAGTCGACAGGGTTTGGGGGAGACCCAGTACTTC.

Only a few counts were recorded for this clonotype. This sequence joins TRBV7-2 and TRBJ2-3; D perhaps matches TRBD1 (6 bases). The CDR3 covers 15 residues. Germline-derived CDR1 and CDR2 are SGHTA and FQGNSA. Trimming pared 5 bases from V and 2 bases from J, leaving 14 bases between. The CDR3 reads CASSPLDRYTDTQYF. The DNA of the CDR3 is TGTGCCAGCAGCCCGCTGGACAGATACACAGATACGCAGTATTTT.

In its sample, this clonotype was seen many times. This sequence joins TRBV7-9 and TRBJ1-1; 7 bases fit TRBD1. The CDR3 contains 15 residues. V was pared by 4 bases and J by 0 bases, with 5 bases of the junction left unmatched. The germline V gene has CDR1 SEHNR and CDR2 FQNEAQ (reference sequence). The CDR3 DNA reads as TGTGCCAGCAGCTCAGACAGGGCCATGAACACTGAAGCTTTCTTT. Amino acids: CASSSDRAMNTEAFF.

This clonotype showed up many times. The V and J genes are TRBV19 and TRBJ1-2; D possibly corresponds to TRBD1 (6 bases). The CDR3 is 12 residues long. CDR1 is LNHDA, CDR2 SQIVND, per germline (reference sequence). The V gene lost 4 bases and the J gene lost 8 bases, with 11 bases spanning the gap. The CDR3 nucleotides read TGTGCCAGTAGTACCCAGGGGAAGGGCTACACCTTC. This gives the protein CASSTQGKGYTF.

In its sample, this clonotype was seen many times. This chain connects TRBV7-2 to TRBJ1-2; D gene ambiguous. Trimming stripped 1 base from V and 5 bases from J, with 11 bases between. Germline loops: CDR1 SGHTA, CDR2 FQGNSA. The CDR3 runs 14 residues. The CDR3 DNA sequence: TGTGCCAGCAGCTTAGAGCCTGCGGTTTATGGCTACACCTTC. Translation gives CASSLEPAVYGYTF.

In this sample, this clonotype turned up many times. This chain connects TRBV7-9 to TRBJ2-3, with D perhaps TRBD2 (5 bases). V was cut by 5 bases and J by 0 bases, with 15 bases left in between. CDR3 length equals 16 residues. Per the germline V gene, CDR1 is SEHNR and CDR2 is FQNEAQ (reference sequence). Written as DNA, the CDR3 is TGTGCCAGCAGCCCCCGCGCTAGCCACAGCACAGATACGCAGTATTTT. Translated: CASSPRASHSTDTQYF.

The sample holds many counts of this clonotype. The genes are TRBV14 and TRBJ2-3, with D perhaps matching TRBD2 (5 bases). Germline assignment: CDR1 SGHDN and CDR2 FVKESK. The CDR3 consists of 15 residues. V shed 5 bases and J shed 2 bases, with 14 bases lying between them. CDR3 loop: CASSMGRLITDTQYF. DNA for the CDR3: TGTGCCAGCAGCATGGGGAGACTGATCACAGATACGCAGTATTTT.

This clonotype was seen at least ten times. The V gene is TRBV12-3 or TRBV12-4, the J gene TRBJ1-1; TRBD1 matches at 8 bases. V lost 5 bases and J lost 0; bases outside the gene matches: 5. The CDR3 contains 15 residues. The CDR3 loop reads CASSPYRGLNTEAFF. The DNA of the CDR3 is TGTGCCAGCAGTCCCTACAGGGGGTTGAACACTGAAGCTTTCTTT.

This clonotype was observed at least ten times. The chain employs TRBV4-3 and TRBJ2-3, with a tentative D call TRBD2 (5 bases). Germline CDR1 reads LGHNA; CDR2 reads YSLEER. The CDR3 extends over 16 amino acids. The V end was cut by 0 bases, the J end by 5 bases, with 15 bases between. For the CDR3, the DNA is TGCGCCAGCAGCCAAGACTCCTTTTCTCGGGGAGATACGCAGTATTTT. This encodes CASSQDSFSRGDTQYF.

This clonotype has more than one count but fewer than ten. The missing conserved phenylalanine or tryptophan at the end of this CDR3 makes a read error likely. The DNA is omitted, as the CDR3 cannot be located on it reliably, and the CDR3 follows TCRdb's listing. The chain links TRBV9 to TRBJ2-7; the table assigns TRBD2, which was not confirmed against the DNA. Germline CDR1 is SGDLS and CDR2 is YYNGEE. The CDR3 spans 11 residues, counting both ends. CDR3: CASSPRLAGGL.

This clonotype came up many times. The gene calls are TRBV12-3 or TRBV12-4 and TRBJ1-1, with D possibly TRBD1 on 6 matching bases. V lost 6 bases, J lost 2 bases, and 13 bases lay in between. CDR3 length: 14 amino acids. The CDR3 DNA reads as TGTGCCAGCAGCCTAAGGGGGGCAAACACTGAAGCTTTCTTT. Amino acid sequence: CASSLRGANTEAFF.

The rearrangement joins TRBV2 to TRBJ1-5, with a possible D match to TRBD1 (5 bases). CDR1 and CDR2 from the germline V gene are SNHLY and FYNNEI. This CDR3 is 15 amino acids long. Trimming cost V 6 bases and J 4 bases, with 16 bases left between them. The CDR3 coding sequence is TGTGCCAGCAGAACAGGAGATTTCAGGAATCAGCCCCAGCATTTT. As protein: CASRTGDFRNQPQHF.

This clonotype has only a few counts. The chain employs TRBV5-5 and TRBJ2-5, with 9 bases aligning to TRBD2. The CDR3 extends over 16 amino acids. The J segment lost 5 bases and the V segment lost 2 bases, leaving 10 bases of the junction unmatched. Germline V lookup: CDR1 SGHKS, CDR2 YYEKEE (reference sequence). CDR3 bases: TGTGCCAGCAGCTTTGCGACTAGCGGACTGATGGAGACCCAGTACTTC. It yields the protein CASSFATSGLMETQYF.

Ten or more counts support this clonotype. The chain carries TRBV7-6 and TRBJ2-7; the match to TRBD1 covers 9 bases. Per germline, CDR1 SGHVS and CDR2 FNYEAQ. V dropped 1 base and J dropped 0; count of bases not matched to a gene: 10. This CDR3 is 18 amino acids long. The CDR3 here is CASSLDENPGQGSYEQYF. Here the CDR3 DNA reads TGTGCCAGCAGCTTAGACGAGAATCCGGGACAGGGCTCCTACGAGCAGTACTTC.

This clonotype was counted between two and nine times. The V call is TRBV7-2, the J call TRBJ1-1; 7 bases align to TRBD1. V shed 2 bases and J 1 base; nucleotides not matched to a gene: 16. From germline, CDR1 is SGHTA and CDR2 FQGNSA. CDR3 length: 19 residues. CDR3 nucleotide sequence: TGTGCCAGCAGCTTAAGGTTTGGACAGGCGTTAACTGCGAACACTGAAGCTTTCTTT. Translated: CASSLRFGQALTANTEAFF.

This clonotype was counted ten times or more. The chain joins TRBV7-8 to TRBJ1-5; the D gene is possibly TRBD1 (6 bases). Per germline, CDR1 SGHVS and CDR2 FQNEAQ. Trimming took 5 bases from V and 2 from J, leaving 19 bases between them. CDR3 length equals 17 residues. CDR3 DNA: TGTGCCAGCAGCCCAAGCCAGGGGTCGTTGCGCAATCAGCCCCAGCATTTT. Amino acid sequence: CASSPSQGSLRNQPQHF.

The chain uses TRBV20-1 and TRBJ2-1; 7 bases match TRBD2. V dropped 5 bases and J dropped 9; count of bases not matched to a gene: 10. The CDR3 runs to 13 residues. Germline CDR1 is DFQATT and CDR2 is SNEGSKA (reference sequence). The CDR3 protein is CSAGRGTILEQFF. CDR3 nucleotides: TGCAGTGCTGGCCGGGGGACTATACTTGAGCAGTTCTTC.

DNA for the CDR3: TGTGCCAGCAGCTCTCGATGGACAGAAATGAACACTGAAGCTTTCTTT. This encodes CASSSRWTEMNTEAFF. The chain links TRBV6-8 to TRBJ1-1; D perhaps matches TRBD1 (6 bases). The CDR3 totals 16 residues. From germline, CDR1 is MNHGY and CDR2 SAAAGT. V was trimmed by 6 bases and J by 0 bases, leaving 17 bases between them.

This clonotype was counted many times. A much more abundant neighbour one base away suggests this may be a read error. The CDR3: CASSLGAYEQYF. The CDR3 DNA is TGTGCCAGCAGCTTAGGGGCCTACGAGCAGTACTTC. The chain is built from TRBV11-2 and TRBJ2-7; no reliable D call. CDR3 length: 12 residues. Germline V gene data show CDR1 as SGHAT and CDR2 as FQNNGV. Trimming removed 1 base from V and 2 bases from J, with 3 bases in between.

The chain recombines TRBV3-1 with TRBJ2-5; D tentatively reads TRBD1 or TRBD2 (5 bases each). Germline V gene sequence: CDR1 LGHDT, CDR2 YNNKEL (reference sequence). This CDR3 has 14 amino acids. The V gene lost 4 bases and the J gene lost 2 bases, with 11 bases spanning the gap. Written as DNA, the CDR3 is TGTGCCAGCAGCCTGGGACGGATTCAAGAGACCCAGTACTTC. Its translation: CASSLGRIQETQYF.

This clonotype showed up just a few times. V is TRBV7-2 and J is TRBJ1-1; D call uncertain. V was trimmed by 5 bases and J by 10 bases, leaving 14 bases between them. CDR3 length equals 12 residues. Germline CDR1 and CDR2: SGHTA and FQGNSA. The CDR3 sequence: CASSPTRSRAFF. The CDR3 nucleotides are TGTGCCAGCAGCCCTACCCGATCGAGAGCTTTCTTT.

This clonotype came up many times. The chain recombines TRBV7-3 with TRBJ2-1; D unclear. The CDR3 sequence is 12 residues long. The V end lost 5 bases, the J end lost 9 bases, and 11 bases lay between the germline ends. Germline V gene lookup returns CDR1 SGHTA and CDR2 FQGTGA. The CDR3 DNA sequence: TGTGCCAGCAGCCCCCAGCCGCCTGAGCAGTTCTTC. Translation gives CASSPQPPEQFF.

In DNA, the CDR3 is TGCAGCGCAGTCTTAGGGGGGTCCGACGGCTACACCTTC. Translated: CSAVLGGSDGYTF. This chain joins TRBV29-1 and TRBJ1-2; a possible D gene is TRBD1 (6 bases). CDR1 SQVTM and CDR2 ANQGSEA come from the germline V gene. The ends were cut back, 7 bases at V and 8 bases at J, with 20 bases in the middle. CDR3 size: 13 residues. The whole variable domain, remainder taken from reference TRBV29-1 and TRBJ1-2, is SAVISQKPSRDICQRGTSLTIQCQVDSQVTMMFWYRQQPGQSLTLIATANQGSEATYESGFVIDKFPISRPNLTFSTLTVSNMSPEDSSIYLCSAVLGGSDGYTFGSGTRLTVV.

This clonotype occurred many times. CDR3 sequence reads: CASSGTGGANEKLFF. In nucleotides, the CDR3 is TGTGCCAGCAGCGGGACAGGGGGCGCTAATGAAAAACTGTTTTTT. The chain carries TRBV7-2 and TRBJ1-4, with TRBD1 matching 12 bases. Per germline, CDR1 SGHTA and CDR2 FQGNSA. The length of the CDR3 is 15 residues. Trimming at V came to 5 bases and at J to 3 bases, leaving 1 base not matched to a gene.